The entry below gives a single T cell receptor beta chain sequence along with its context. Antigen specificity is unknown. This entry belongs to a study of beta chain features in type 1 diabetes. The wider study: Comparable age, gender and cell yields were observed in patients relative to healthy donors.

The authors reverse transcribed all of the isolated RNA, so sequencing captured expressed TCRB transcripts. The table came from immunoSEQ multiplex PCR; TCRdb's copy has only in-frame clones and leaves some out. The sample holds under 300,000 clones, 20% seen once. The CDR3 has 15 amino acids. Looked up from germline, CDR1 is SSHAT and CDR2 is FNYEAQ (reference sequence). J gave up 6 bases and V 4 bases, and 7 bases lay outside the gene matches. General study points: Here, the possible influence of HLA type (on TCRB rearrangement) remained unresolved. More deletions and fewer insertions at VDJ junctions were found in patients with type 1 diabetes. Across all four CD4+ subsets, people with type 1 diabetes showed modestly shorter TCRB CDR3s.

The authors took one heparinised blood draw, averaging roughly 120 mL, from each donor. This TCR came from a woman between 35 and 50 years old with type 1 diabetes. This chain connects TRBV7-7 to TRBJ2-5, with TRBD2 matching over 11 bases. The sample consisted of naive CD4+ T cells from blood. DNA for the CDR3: TGTGCCAGCAGCTCGGAGACTAGCGGGATTAAGACCCAGTACTTC. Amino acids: CASSSETSGIKTQYF. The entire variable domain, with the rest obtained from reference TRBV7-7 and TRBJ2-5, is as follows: GAGVSQSPRYKVTKRGQDVTLRCDPISSHATLYWYQQALGQGPEFLTYFNYEAQPDKSGLPSDRFSAERPEGSISTLTIQRTEQRDSAMYRCASSSETSGIKTQYFGPGTRLLVL.